This T cell receptor (beta chain) was recovered during a study of T cell responses to AZD1222 COVID-19 vaccine. This CDR3 is built from 16 residues. Trimming left V 4 bases short and J 2 bases short, with 17 bases between. The germline V gene has CDR1 LGHDT and CDR2 YNNKEL (reference sequence). In its sample, this clone was seen once. Sequenced by immunoSEQ multiplex PCR; TCRdb stores in-frame clones only, minus some. The sample lists roughly 200,000 clones; about 93% were seen once. Sequenced here: peripheral blood, sampled on day 0 of MenACWY control vaccination. The receptor was derived from an adult in good health. V gene TRBV3-1 (or the pseudogene TRBV3-2) combines with J gene TRBJ1-2; D may be TRBD1 (6 bases). The CDR3 reads CASSPGWGPLNYGYTF. The CDR3 DNA sequence: TGTGCCAGCAGCCCAGGTTGGGGGCCTCTGAACTATGGCTACACCTTC.